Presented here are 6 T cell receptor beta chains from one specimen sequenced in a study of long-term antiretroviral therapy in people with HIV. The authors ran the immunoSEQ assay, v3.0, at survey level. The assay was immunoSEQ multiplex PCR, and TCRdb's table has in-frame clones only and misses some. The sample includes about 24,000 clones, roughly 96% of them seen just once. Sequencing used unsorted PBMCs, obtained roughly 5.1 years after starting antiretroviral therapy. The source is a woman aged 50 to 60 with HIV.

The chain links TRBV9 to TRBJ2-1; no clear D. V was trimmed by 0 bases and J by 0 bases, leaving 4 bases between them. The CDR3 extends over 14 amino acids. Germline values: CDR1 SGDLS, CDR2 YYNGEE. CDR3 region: CASSVEGSYNEQFF. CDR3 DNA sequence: TGTGCCAGCAGCGTAGAGGGCTCCTACAATGAGCAGTTCTTC.

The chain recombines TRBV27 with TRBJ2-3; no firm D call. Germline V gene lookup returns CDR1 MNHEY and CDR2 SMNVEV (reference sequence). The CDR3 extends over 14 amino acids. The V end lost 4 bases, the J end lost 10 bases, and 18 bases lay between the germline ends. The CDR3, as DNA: TGTGCCAGCAGTTCTCTTGCGGACCTAAGCTCGCAGTATTTT. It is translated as CASSSLADLSSQYF.

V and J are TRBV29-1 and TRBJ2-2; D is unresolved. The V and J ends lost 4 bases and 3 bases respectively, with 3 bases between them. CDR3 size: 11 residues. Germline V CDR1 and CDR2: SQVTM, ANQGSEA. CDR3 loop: CSVADTGELFF. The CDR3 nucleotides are TGCAGCGTTGCTGACACCGGGGAGCTGTTTTTT.

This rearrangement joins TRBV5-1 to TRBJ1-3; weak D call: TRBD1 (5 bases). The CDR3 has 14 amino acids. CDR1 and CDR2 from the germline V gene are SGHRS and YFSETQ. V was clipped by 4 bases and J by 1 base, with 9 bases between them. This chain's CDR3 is CASSPGSSGNTIYF. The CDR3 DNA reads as TGCGCCAGCAGCCCAGGGAGTTCTGGAAACACCATATATTTT.

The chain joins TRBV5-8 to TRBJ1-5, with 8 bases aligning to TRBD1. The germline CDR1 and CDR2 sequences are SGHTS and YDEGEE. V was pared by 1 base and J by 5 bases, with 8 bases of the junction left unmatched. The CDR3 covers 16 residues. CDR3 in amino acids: CASSLPVLTGDQPQHF. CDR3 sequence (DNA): TGTGCCAGCAGCTTGCCTGTTTTGACAGGGGATCAGCCCCAGCATTTT.

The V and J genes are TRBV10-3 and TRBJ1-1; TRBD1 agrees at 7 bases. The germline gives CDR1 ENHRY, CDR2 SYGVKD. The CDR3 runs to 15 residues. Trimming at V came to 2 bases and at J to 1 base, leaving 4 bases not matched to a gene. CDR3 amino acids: CAISEGNRGNTEAFF. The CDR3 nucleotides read TGTGCCATCAGTGAGGGAAACAGGGGGAACACTGAAGCTTTCTTT.